This T cell receptor (beta chain) is drawn from a study of T cells in Graves' hyperthyroidism and ophthalmopathy. Study summary: At initial diagnosis, before any treatment had begun, peripheral blood was obtained. General observations from the study: A median around 6.8 months before onset, the model predicted ophthalmopathy.

Authors of the study amplified TCR beta CDR3 regions from RNA transcripts. HTBI primers were the set used in a first-round RT-PCR of the TCR CDR3. TCRdb re-called the multiplex PCR reads with MiXCR, one entry per CDR3 protein. In the table there are about 380,000 distinct CDR3 sequences, around 18% of which are singletons. On this clonotype itself: Its antigen remains unidentified.

The diagnostic basis comprised clinical symptoms, serum thyroxine and TRAb, thyroid ultrasound and orbital computed tomography. Germline V lookup: CDR1 SGHVS, CDR2 FNYEAQ. Trimming removed 5 bases from V and 0 bases from J; junction bases left unmatched: 3. This CDR3 contains 15 residues. The genes are TRBV7-6 and TRBJ2-2, with 7 positions matching TRBD2. This TCR came from a man aged 18-30 years with Graves' ophthalmopathy. Sequencing was performed on blood. The CDR3 region is CASSNGTTNTGELFF. DNA of the CDR3: TGTGCCAGCAGCAACGGGACTACGAACACCGGGGAGCTGTTTTTT.